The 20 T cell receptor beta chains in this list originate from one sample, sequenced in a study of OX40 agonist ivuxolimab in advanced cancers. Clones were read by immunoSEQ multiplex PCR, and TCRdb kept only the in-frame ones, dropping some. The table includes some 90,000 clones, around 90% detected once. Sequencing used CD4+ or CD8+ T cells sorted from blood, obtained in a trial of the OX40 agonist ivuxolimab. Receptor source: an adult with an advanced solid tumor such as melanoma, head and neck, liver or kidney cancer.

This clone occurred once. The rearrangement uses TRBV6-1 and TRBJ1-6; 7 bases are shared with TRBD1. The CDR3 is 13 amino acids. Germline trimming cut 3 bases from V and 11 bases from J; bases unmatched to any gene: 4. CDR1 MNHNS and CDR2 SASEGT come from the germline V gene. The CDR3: CASSETGYPPLHF. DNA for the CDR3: TGTGCCAGCAGTGAGACAGGGTATCCACCCCTCCACTTT.

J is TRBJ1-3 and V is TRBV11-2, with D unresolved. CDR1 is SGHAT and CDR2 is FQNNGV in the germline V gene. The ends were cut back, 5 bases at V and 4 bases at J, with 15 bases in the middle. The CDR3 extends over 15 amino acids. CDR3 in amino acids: CASSPREVSGNTIYF. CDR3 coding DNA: TGTGCCAGCAGCCCGAGGGAGGTCTCAGGAAACACCATATATTTT.

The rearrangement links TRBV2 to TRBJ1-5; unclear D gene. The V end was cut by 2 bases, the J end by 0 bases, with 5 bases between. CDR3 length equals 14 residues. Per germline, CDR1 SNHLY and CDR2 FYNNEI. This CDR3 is CASSERISNQPQHF. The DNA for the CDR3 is TGTGCCAGCAGTGAAAGGATTAGCAATCAGCCCCAGCATTTT.

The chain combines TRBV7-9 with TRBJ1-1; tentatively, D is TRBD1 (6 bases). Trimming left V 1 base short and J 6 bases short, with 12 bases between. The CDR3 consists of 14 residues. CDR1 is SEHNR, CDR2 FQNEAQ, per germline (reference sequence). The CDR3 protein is CASSLGGARAEAFF. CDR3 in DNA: TGTGCCAGCAGCTTAGGGGGGGCAAGGGCTGAAGCTTTCTTT.

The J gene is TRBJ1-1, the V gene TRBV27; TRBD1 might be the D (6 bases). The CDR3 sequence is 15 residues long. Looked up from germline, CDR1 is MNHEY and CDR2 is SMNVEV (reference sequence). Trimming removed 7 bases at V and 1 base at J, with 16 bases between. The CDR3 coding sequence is TGTGCCAGCAAAGTGGCAGGGGACGGGAACACTGAAGCTTTCTTT. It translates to CASKVAGDGNTEAFF.

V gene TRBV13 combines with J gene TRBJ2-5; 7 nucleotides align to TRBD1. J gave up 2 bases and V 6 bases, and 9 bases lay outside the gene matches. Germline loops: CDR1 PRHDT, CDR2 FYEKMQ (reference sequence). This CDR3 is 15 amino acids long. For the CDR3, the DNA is TGTGCCAGCAGAGGGGGCGCAAGCCCTCAAGAGACCCAGTACTTC. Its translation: CASRGGASPQETQYF.

The CDR3 protein is CASRRDGSIMNTEAFF. The CDR3 region has the DNA TGCGCCAGCAGGCGGGACGGGTCCATCATGAACACTGAAGCTTTCTTT. The rearrangement links TRBV4-1 to TRBJ1-1; a weak D match, TRBD1 (5 bases). The germline CDR1 and CDR2 sequences are MGHRA and YSYEKL. V lost 6 bases and J lost 0, with 17 bases in between. CDR3 length: 16 amino acids.

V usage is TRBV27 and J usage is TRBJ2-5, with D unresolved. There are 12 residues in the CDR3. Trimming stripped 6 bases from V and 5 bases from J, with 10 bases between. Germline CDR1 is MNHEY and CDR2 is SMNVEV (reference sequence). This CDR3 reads CASRGIRETQYF. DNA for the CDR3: TGTGCCAGCAGAGGAATCCGGGAGACCCAGTACTTC.

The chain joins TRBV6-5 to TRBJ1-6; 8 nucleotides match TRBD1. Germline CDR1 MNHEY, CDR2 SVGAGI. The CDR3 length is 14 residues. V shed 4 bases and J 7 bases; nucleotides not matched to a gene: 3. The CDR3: CASSLTGDNSPLHF. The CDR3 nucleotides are TGTGCCAGCAGTTTGACAGGGGACAATTCACCCCTCCACTTT.

The CDR3 protein is CASSPLSQEKLFF. CDR3 DNA sequence: TGTGCCAGCAGCCCTCTGTCCCAAGAAAAACTGTTTTTT. This chain joins TRBV7-9 and TRBJ1-4; D remains ambiguous. The V end was cut by 5 bases, the J end by 8 bases, with 12 bases between. CDR3 length: 13 residues. Germline V gives CDR1 SEHNR, CDR2 FQNEAQ (reference sequence).

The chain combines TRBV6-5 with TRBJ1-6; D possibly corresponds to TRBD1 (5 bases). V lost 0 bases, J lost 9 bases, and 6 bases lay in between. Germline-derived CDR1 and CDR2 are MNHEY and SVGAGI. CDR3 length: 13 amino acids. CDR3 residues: CASSYSGTSPLHF. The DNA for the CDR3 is TGTGCCAGCAGTTACTCGGGGACTTCACCCCTCCACTTT.

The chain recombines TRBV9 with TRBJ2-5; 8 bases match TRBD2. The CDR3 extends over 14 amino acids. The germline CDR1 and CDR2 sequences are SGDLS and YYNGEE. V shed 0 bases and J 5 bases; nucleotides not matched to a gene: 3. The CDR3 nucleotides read TGTGCCAGCAGCGTAGTATCGGGGGGGGAGACCCAGTACTTC. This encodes CASSVVSGGETQYF.

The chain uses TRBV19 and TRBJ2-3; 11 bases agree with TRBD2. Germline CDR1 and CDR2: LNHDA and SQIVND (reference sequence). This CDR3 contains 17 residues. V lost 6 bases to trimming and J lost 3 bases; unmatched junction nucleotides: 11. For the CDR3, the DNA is TGTGCCAGTAGCAATCTAGCGGGGGGACAAAAAACAGATACGCAGTATTTT. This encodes CASSNLAGGQKTDTQYF.

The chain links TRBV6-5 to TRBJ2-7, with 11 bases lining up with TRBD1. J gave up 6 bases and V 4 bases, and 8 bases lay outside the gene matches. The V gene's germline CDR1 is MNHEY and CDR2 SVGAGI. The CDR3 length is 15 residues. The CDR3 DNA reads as TGTGCCAGCAGTTTGACCGGACAGGGGGCATCCGAGCAGTACTTC. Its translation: CASSLTGQGASEQYF.

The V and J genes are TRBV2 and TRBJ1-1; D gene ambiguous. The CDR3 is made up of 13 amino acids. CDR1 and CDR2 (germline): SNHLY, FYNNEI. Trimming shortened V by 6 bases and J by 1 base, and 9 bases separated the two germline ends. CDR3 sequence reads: CASRSPGNTEAFF. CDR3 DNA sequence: TGTGCCAGCAGGTCCCCCGGGAACACTGAAGCTTTCTTT.

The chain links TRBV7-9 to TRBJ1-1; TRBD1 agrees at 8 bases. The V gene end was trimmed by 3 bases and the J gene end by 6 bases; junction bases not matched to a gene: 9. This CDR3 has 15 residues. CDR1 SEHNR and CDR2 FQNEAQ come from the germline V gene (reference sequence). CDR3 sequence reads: CASSFTDRGSAEAFF. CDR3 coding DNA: TGTGCCAGCAGCTTTACCGACAGGGGAAGCGCTGAAGCTTTCTTT.

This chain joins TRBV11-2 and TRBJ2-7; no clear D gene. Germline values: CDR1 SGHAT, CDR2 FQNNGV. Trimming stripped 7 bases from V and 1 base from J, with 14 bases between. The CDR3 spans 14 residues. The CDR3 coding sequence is TGTGCCAGCACCACTGGCCTATCATCCTACGAGCAGTACTTC. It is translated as CASTTGLSSYEQYF.

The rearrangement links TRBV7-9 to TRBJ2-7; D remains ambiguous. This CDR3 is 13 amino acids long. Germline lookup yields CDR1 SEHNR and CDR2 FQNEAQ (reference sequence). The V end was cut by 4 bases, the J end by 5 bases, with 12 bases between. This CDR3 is CASSYGPRDEQYF. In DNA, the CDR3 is TGTGCCAGCAGCTATGGACCCCGTGACGAGCAGTACTTC.

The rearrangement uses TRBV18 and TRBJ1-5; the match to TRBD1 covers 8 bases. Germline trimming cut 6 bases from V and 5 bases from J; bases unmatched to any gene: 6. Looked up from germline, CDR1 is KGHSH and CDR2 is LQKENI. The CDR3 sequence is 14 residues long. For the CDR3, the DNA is TGTGCCAGCTCCCGGGGGACAGGCGATCAGCCCCAGCATTTT. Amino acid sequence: CASSRGTGDQPQHF.

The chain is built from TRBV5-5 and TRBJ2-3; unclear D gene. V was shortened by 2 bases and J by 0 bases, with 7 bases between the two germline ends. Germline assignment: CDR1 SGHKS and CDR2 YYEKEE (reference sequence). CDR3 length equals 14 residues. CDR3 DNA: TGTGCCAGCAGCTTCGGTGGAAGCACAGATACGCAGTATTTT. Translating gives CASSFGGSTDTQYF.